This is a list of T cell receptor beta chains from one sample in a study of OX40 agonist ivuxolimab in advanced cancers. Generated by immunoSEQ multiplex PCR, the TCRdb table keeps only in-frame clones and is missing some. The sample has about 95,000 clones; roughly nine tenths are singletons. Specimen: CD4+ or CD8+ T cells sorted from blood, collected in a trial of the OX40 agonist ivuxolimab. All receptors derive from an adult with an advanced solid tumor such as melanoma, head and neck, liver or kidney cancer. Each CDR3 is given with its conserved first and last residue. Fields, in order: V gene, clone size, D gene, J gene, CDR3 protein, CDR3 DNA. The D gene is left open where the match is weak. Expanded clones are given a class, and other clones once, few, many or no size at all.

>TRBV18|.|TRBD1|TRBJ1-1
CASSPRTGLDTEAFF
TGTGCCAGCTCACCAAGGACAGGGTTGGACACTGAAGCTTTCTTT
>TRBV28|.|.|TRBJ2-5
CASTLPTPAGVRETQYF
TGTGCCAGCACTCTCCCCACACCAGCAGGGGTACGGGAGACCCAGTACTTC
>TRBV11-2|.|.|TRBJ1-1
CASSWGGKNTEAFF
TGTGCCAGCAGCTGGGGAGGGAAGAACACTGAAGCTTTCTTT
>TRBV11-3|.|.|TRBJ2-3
CASSAQGGDTQYF
TGTGCCAGCAGCGCACAGGGCGGAGATACGCAGTATTTT
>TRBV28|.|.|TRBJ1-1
CASSIQTGFNTEAFF
TGTGCCAGCAGTATCCAGACAGGTTTCAACACTGAAGCTTTCTTT
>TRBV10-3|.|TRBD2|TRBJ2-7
CAIKTSGGSYEQYF
TGTGCCATCAAGACTAGCGGGGGTTCCTACGAGCAGTACTTC
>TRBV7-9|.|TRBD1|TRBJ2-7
CASSLGGQPAYEQYF
TGTGCCAGCAGCTTAGGGGGACAGCCGGCCTACGAGCAGTACTTC
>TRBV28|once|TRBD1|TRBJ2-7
CASSPLGTGGSEQYF
TGTGCCAGCAGTCCCCTCGGGACAGGGGGCAGCGAGCAGTACTTC
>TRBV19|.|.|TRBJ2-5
CASSGAGEAAETQYF
TGTGCCAGTAGTGGGGCCGGGGAAGCTGCGGAGACCCAGTACTTC
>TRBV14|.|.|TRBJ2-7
CASSQGGGGEQYF
TGTGCCAGCAGCCAAGGAGGGGGTGGCGAGCAGTACTTC
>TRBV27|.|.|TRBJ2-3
CASSFSGSADTQYF
TGTGCCAGCAGTTTCTCCGGGAGCGCAGATACGCAGTATTTT
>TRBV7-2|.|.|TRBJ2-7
CASSLDGDRNEQYF
TGTGCCAGCAGCTTAGATGGGGATCGGAACGAGCAGTACTTC
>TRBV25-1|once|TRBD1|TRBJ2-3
CASSTTGAPTDTQYF
TGTGCCAGCAGTACGACAGGGGCCCCCACAGATACGCAGTATTTT
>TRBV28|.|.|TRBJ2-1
CASVRTVLGYNEQFF
TGTGCCAGCGTGCGGACCGTACTAGGGTACAATGAGCAGTTCTTC
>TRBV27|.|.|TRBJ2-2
CASNRMGTVNTGELFF
TGTGCCAGCAATAGGATGGGGACCGTTAACACCGGGGAGCTGTTTTTT
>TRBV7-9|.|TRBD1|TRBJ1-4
CASSTGQEINEKLFF
TGTGCCAGCAGCACGGGACAGGAGATAAATGAAAAACTGTTTTTT
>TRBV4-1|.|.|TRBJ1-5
CASSQTAAGDLNQPQHF
TGCGCCAGCAGCCAAACCGCCGCAGGGGACCTAAATCAGCCCCAGCATTTT
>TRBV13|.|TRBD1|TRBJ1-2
CASSFRDSPSYYGYTF
TGTGCCAGCAGCTTCCGGGACAGCCCCAGCTACTATGGCTACACCTTC
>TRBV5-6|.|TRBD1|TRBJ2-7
CASSVGTGIDYEQYF
TGTGCCAGCAGCGTTGGGACAGGGATAGACTACGAGCAGTACTTC
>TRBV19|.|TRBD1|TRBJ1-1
CASSTLWTGRDSNTEAFF
TGTGCCAGTAGTACACTTTGGACAGGACGAGATTCGAACACTGAAGCTTTCTTT
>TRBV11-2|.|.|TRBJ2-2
CASSLGAGSATGELFF
TGTGCCAGCAGCTTAGGGGCAGGGTCGGCCACCGGGGAGCTGTTTTTT
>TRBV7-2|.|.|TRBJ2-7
CASSSSSGYEQYF
TGTGCCAGCAGCTCAAGCAGTGGCTACGAGCAGTACTTC
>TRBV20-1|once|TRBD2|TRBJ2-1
CTASGDNEQFF
TGCACGGCTAGCGGGGACAATGAGCAGTTCTTC
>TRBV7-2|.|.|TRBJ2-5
CASSLGTAKGETQYF
TGTGCCAGCAGCTTAGGGACAGCCAAGGGGGAGACCCAGTACTTC
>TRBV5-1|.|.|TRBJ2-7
CASSLAGVYEQYF
TGCGCCAGCAGCTTGGCCGGGGTCTACGAGCAGTACTTC
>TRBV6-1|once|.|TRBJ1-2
CASSDSPGAYGYTF
TGTGCCAGCAGTGACAGCCCGGGGGCCTATGGCTACACCTTC
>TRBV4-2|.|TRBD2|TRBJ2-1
CASSQTGTSGYNEQFF
TGTGCCAGCAGCCAGACCGGGACTAGCGGGTACAATGAGCAGTTCTTC
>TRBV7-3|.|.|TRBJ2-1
CASSLGAGSSYNEQFF
TGTGCCAGCAGCTTGGGCGCGGGGAGCTCCTACAATGAGCAGTTCTTC
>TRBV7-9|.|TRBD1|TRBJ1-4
CASSSTGTGGEKLFF
TGTGCCAGCAGCTCTACCGGGACAGGGGGTGAAAAACTGTTTTTT
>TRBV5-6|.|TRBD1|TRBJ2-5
CASSLTGGNQETQYF
TGTGCCAGCAGTTTGACAGGGGGTAATCAAGAGACCCAGTACTTC
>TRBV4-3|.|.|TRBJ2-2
CASSQGIPTGELFF
TGCGCCAGCAGCCAAGGAATTCCCACCGGGGAGCTGTTTTTT
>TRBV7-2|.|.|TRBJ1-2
CASSLIGDYGYTF
TGTGCCAGCAGCTTAATCGGGGACTATGGCTACACCTTC
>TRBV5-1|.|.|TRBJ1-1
CASSLGAWATEAFF
TGCGCCAGCAGCTTGGGGGCGTGGGCCACTGAAGCTTTCTTT
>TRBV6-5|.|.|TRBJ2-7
CASTSDSSFSYEQYF
TGTGCCAGCACCTCGGACAGCTCATTCTCCTACGAGCAGTACTTC
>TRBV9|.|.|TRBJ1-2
CASSVEPGPTEGYTF
TGTGCCAGCAGCGTAGAGCCAGGCCCGACGGAGGGCTACACCTTC
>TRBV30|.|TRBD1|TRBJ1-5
CAWSDRGNQPQHF
TGTGCCTGGAGCGACAGGGGCAATCAGCCCCAGCATTTT
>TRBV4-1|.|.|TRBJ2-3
CASSQRGTGTRTDTQYF
TGCGCCAGCAGCCAACGGGGTACAGGCACCCGCACAGATACGCAGTATTTT
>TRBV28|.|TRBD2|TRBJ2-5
CASSQGLAGVETQYF
TGTGCCAGCAGCCAGGGACTAGCGGGAGTAGAGACCCAGTACTTC
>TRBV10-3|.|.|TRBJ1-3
CAISESKESGNTIYF
TGTGCCATCAGTGAGTCAAAGGAATCTGGAAACACCATATATTTT
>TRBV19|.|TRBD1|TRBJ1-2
CASSIDWTGSNHGYTF
TGTGCCAGTAGTATAGATTGGACAGGGTCAAACCATGGCTACACCTTC
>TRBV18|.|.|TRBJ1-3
CASSPLGRAGNTIYF
TGTGCCAGCTCACCACTCGGGAGGGCTGGAAACACCATATATTTT
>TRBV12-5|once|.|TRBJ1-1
CASGFEETTEAFF
TGTGCTAGTGGTTTCGAGGAGACCACTGAAGCTTTCTTT
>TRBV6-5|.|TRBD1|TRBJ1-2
CASGDRLQYGYTF
TGTGCCAGCGGGGACAGACTTCAGTACGGCTACACCTTC
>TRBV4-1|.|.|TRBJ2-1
CASSLGPGEQFF
TGCGCCAGCAGCCTCGGCCCCGGGGAGCAGTTCTTC
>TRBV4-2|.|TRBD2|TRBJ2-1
CASSGSGAASYNEQFF
TGTGCCAGCAGCGGAAGCGGGGCTGCCTCCTACAATGAGCAGTTCTTC
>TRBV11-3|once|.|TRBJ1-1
CASSLDREAEAFF
TGTGCCAGCAGCTTAGATAGAGAGGCTGAAGCTTTCTTT
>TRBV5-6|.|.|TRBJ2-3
CASSLWADTQYF
TGTGCCAGCAGCTTATGGGCAGATACGCAGTATTTT
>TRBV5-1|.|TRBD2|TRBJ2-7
CASSLILAGGPRDEQYF
TGCGCCAGCAGCTTGATCTTAGCGGGAGGCCCCCGGGACGAGCAGTACTTC
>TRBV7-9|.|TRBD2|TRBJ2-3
CASSLTGGFTDTQYF
TGTGCCAGCAGCTTAACGGGGGGGTTCACAGATACGCAGTATTTT
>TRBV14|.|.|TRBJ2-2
CASSQVYSGGELFF
TGTGCCAGCAGCCAAGTGTATAGTGGTGGGGAGCTGTTTTTT
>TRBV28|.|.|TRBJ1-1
CASSLTELGTEAFF
TGTGCCAGCAGTTTAACCGAGTTGGGCACTGAAGCTTTCTTT
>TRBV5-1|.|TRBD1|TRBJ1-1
CASSLNYGTANTEAFF
TGCGCCAGCAGCTTGAATTATGGGACAGCAAACACTGAAGCTTTCTTT
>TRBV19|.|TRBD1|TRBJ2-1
CASSPRTGGSLSYNEQFF
TGTGCCAGTTCCCCTCGGACAGGGGGCTCACTGTCCTACAATGAGCAGTTCTTC
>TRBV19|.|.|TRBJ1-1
CASSMNMNTEAFF
TGTGCCAGTAGTATGAACATGAACACTGAAGCTTTCTTT